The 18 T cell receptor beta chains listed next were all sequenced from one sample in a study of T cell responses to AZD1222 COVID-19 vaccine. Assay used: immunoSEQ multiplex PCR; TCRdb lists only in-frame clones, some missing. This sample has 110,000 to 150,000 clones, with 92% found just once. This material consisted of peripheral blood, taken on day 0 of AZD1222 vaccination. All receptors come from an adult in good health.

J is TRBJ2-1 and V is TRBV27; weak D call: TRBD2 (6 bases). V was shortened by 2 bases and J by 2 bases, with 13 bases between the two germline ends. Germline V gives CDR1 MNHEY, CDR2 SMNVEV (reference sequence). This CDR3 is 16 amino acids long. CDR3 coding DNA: TGTGCCAGCAGTTTAGGAGGGCTCAACCCCTACAATGAGCAGTTCTTC. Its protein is CASSLGGLNPYNEQFF.

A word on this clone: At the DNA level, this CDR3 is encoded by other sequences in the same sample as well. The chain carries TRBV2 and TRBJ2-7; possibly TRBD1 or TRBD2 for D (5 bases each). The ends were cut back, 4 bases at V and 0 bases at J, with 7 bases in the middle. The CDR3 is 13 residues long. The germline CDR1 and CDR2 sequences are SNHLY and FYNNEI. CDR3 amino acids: CASSGDASYEQYF. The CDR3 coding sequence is TGTGCCAGCAGTGGGGACGCCTCCTACGAGCAGTACTTC. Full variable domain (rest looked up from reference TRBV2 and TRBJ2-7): EPEVTQTPSHQVTQMGQEVILRCVPISNHLYFYWYRQILGQKVEFLVSFYNNEISEKSEIFDDQFSVERPDGSNFTLKIRSTKLEDSAMYFCASSGDASYEQYFGPGTRLTVT.

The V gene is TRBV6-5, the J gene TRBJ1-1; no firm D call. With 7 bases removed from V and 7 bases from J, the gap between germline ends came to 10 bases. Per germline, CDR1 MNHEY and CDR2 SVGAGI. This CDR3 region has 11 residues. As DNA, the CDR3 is TGTGCCAGCATTCGACGGGGTGAAGCTTTCTTT. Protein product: CASIRRGEAFF.

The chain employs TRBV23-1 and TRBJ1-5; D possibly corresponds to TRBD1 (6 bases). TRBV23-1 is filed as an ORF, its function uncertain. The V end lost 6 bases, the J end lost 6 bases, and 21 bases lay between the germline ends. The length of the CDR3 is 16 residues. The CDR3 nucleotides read TGCGCCAGCAGGGGGGGGCCGAAGATTTTGTGTCAGCCCCAGCATTTT. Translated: CASRGGPKILCQPQHF.

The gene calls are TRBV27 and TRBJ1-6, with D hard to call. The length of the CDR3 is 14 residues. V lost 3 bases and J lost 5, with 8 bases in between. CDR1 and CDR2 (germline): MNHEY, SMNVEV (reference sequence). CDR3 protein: CASSLKGDNSPLHF. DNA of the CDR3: TGTGCCAGCAGTTTGAAGGGAGATAATTCACCCCTCCACTTT.

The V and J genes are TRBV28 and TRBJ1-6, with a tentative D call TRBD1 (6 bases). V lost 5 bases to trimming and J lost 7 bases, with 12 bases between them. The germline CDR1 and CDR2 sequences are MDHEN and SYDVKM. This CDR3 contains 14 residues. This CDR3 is CASSQGGDNSPLHF. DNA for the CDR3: TGTGCCAGCAGTCAAGGGGGTGACAATTCACCCCTCCACTTT. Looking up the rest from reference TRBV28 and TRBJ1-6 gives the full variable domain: DVKVTQSSRYLVKRTGEKVFLECVQDMDHENMFWYRQDPGLGLRLIYFSYDVKMKEKGDIPEGYSVSREKKERFSLILESASTNQTSMYLCASSQGGDNSPLHFGNGTRLTVT.

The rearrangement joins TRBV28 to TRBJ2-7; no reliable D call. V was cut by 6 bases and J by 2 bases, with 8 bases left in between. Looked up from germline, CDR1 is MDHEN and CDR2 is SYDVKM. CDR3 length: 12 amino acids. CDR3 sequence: CASRPDAYEQYF. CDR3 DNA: TGTGCCAGCAGACCAGACGCCTACGAGCAGTACTTC. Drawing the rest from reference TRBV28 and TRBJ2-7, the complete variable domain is DVKVTQSSRYLVKRTGEKVFLECVQDMDHENMFWYRQDPGLGLRLIYFSYDVKMKEKGDIPEGYSVSREKKERFSLILESASTNQTSMYLCASRPDAYEQYFGPGTRLTVT.

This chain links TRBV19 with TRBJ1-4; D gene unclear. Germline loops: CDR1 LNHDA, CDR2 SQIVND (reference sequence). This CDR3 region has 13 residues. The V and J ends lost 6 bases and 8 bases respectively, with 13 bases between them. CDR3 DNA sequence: TGTGCCAGTAGCCACCCGGCGGGCGAAAAACTGTTTTTT. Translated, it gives CASSHPAGEKLFF.

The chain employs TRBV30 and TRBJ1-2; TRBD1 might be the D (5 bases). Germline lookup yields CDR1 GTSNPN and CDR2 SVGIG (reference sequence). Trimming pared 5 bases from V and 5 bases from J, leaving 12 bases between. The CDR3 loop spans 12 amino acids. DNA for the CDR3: TGTGCCTGGGTCCCGGGACGGTATGGCTACACCTTC. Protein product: CAWVPGRYGYTF. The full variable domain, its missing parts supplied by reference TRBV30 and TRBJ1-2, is SQTIHQWPATLVQPVGSPLSLECTVEGTSNPNLYWYRQAAGRGLQLLFYSVGIGQISSEVPQNLSASRPQDRQFILSSKKLLLSDSGFYLCAWVPGRYGYTFGSGTRLTVV.

The CDR3 reads CSVDAGGTDTQYF. DNA for the CDR3: TGCAGCGTTGACGCGGGAGGCACAGATACGCAGTATTTT. This chain connects TRBV29-1 to TRBJ2-3; 7 bases are shared with TRBD2. CDR1 is SQVTM, CDR2 ANQGSEA, per germline. The V segment lost 3 bases and the J segment 1 base; nucleotides outside the gene matches: 1. This CDR3 has 13 amino acids.

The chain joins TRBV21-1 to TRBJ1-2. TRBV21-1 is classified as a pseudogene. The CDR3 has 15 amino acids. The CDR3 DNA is TGTGCCAGCAGCCCAGCTCAAGGGTGCCCCTATGGCTACACCTTC. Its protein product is CASSPAQGCPYGYTF.

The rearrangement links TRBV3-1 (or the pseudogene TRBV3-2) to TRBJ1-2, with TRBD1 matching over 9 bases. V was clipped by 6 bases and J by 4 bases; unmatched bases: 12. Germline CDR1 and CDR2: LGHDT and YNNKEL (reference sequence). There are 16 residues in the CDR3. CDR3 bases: TGTGCCAGCAGTCAACACAGGGGGCTCCAATCCTATGGCTACACCTTC. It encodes CASSQHRGLQSYGYTF.

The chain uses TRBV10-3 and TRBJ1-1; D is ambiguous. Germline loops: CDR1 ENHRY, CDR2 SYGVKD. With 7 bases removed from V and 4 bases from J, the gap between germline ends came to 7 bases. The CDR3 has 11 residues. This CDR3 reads CAITAGTEAFF. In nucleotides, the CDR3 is TGTGCCATCACTGCCGGCACTGAAGCTTTCTTT.

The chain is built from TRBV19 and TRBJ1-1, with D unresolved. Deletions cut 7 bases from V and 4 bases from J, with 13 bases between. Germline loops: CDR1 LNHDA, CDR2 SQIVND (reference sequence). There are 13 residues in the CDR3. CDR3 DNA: TGTGCCAGTAAAGTCGGGTGGGGCACTGAAGCTTTCTTT. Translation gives CASKVGWGTEAFF.

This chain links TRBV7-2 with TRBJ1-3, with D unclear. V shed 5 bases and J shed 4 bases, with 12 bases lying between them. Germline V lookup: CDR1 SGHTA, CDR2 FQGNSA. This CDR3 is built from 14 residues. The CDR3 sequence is CASSLGFAGNTIYF. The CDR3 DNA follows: TGTGCCAGCAGCCTAGGGTTCGCCGGAAACACCATATATTTT.

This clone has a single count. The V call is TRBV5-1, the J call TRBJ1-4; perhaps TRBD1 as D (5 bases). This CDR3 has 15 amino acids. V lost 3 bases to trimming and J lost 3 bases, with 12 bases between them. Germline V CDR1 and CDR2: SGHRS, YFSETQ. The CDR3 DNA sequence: TGCGCCAGCAGCTCGGATCCAGGGTCTAATGAAAAACTGTTTTTT. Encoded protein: CASSSDPGSNEKLFF.

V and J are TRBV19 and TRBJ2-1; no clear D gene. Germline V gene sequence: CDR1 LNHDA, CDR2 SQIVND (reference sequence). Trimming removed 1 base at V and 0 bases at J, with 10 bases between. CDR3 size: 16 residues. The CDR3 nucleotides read TGTGCCAGTAGTATAGTACTGCTTGGCTCCTACAATGAGCAGTTCTTC. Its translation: CASSIVLLGSYNEQFF.

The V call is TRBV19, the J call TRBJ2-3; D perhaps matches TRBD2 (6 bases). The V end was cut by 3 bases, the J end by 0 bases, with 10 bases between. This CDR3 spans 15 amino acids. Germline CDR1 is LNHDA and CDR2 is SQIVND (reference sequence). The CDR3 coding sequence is TGTGCCAGTAGTATTGCCGGGGGTAGCACAGATACGCAGTATTTT. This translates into CASSIAGGSTDTQYF. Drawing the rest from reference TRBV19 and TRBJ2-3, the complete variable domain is DGGITQSPKYLFRKEGQNVTLSCEQNLNHDAMYWYRQDPGQGLRLIYYSQIVNDFQKGDIAEGYSVSREKKESFPLTVTSAQKNPTAFYLCASSIAGGSTDTQYFGPGTRLTVL.